This entry concerns a single TCR beta chain. Its antigen is unknown. These data are taken from a study of shared clonotypes between healthy human individuals. It was 150 to 200 ng DNA, about 30,000 T cell genomes, that sorted-subset replicate PCRs used. The assay was immunoSEQ multiplex PCR, and TCRdb's table has in-frame clones only and misses some. Of about 2.4 million clones in the sample, approximately 93% are singletons; the top ten hold 0.36%. Regarding the study as a whole: Among a few donors, roughly 5.4% of naive CD4 clonotypes were found in common. Expectations were that clonotype sharing among donors would be affected by sequencing depth.

Between the trimmed V and J ends, which lost 2 bases and 2 bases, there was a span of 5 bases. The CDR3 is 13 residues long. The germline CDR1 and CDR2 sequences are SGHTA and FQGTGA. The TCR was taken from a man aged 18 to 30 in good health. Some clones in this sample may be carry-over from other donors' samples. Sequences were obtained from naive CD4+ T cells from PBMCs. As to subset: CD45RA+ positively selected. The J gene is TRBJ2-3, the V gene TRBV7-3; D gene ambiguous. The CDR3 DNA follows: TGTGCCAGCAGCTTACTGTTCACAGATACGCAGTATTTT. Its protein product is CASSLLFTDTQYF.